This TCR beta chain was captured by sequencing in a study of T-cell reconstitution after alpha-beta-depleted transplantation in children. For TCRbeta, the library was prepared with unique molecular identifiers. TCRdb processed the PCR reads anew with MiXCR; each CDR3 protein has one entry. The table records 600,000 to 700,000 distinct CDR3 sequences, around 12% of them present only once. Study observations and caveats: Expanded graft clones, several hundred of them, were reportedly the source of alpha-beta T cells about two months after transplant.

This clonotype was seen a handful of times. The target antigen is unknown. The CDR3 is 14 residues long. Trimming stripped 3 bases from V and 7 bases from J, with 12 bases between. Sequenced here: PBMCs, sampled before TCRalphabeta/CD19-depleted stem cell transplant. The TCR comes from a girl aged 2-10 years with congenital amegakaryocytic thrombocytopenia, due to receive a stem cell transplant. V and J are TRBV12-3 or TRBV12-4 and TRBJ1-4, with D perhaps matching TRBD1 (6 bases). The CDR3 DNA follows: TGTGCCAGCAGTTTCCAGGGGATGGTTGAAAAACTGTTTTTT. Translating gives CASSFQGMVEKLFF.